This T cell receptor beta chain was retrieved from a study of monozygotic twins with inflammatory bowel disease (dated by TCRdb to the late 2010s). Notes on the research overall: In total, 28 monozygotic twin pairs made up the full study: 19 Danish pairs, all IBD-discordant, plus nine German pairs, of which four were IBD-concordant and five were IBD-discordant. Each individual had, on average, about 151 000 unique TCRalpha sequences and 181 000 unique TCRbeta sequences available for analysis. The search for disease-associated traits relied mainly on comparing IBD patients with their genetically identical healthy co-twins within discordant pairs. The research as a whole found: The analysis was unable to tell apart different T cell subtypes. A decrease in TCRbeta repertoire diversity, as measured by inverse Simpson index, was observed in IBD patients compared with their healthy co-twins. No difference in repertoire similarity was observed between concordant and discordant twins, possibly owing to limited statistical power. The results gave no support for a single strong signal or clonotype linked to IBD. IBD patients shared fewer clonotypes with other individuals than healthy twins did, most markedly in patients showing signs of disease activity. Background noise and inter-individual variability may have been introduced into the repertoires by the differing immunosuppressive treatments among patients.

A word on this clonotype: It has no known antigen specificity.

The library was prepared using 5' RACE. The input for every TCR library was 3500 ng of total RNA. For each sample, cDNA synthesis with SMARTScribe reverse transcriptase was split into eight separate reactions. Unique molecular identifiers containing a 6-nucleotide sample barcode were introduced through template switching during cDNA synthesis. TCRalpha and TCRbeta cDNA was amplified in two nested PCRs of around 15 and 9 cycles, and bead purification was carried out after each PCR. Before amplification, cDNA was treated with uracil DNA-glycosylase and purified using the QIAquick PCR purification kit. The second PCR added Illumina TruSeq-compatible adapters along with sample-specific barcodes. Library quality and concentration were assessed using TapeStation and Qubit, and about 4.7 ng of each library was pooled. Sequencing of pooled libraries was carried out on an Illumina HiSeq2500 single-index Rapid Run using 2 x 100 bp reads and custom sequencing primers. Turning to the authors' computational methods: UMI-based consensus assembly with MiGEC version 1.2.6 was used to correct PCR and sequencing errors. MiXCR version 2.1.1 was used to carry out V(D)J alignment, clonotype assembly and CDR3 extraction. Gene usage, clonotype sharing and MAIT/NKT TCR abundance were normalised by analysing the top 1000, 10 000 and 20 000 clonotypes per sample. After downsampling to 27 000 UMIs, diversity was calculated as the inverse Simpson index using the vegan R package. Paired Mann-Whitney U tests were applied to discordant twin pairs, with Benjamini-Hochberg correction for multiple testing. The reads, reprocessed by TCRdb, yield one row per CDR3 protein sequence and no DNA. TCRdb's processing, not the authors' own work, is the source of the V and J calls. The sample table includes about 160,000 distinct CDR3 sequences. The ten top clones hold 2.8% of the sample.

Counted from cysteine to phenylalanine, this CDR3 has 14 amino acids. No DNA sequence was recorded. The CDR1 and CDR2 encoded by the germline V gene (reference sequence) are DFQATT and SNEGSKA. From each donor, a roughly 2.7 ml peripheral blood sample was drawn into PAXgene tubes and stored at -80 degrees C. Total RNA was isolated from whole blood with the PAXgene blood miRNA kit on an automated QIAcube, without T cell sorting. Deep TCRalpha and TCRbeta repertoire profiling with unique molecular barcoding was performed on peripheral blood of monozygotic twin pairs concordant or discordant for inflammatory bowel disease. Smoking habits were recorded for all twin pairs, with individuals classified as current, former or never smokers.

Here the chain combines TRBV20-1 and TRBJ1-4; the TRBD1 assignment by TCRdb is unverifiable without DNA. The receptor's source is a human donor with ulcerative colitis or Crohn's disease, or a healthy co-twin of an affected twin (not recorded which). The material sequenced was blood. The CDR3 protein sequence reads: CSAANFGQGEKLFF.